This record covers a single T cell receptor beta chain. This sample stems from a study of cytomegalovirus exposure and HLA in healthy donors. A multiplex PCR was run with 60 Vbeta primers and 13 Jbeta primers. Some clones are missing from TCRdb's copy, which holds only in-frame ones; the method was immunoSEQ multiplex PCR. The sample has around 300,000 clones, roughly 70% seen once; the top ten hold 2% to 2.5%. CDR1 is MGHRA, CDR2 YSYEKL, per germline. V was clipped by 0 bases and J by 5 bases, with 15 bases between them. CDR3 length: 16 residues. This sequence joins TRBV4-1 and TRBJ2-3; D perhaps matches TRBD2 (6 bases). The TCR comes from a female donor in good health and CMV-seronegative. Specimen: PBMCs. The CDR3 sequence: CASSQDPAGRGDTQYF. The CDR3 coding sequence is TGCGCCAGCAGCCAAGACCCGGCAGGGCGGGGAGATACGCAGTATTTT.